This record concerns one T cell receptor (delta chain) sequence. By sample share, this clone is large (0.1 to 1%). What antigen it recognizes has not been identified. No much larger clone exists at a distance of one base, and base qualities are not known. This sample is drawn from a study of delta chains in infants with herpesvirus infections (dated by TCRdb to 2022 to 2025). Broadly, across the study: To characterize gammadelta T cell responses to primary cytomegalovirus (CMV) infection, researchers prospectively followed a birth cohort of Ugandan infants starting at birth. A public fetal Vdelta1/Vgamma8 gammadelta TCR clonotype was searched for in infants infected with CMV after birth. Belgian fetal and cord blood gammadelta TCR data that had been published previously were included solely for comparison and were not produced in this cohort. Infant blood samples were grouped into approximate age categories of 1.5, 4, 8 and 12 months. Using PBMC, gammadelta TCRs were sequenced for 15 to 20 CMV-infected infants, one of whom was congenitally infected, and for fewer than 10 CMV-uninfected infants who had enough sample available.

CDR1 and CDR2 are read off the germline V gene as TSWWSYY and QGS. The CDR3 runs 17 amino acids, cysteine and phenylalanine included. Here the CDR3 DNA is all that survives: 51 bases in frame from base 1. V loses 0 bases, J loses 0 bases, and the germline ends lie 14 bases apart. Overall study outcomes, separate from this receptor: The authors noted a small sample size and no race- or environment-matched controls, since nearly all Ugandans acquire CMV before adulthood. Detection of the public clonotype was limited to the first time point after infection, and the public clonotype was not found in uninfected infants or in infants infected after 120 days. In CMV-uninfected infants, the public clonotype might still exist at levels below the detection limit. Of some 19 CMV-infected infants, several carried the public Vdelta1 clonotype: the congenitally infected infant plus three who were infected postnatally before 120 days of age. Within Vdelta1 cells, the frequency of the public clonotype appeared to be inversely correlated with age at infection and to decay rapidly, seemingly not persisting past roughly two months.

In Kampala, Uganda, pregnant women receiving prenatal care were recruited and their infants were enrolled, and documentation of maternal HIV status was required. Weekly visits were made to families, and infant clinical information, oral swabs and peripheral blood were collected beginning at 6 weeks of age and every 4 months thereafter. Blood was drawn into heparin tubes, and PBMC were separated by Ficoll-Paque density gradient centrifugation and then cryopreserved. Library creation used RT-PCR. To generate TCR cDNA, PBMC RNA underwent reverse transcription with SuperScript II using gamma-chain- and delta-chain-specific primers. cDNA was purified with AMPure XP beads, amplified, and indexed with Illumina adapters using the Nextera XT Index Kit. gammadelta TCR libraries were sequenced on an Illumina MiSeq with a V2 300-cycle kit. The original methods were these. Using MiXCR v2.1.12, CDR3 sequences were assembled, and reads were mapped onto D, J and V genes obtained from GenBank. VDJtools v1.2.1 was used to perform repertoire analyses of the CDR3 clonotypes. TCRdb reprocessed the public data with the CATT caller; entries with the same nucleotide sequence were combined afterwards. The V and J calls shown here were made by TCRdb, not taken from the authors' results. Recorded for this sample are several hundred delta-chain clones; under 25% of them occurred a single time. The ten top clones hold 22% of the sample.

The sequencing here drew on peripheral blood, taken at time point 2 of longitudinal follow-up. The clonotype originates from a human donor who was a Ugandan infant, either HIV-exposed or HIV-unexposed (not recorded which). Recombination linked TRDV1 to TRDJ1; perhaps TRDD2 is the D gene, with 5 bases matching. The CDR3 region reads CALGELVALSYTDKLIF. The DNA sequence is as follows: TGTGCTCTTGGGGAACTAGTCGCCCTTTCCTACACCGATAAACTCATCTTT.